The 27 T cell receptor beta chains listed next were all sequenced from one sample in a study of low-dose radiotherapy and immunotherapy resistance in tumors. First-strand cDNA relied on TRAV- and TRBV-specific primers spanning alpha and beta chains. A constant-region primer paired with the V-primer adapter amplified TCRs over 20 PCR cycles. TCRdb reprocessed the reads with MiXCR, giving one entry per CDR3 protein. The data hold fewer than 95,000 distinct CDR3 sequences, with around 9.2% observed a single time. As for time point: before trial treatment. The input for sequencing was PBMCs, taken before treatment. The receptors originated from a male donor with prostate cancer.

As concerns this clonotype: A far larger clone is just one base off, so this is likely a read error. The gene calls are TRBV7-9 and TRBJ2-1; 9 bases are shared with TRBD2. CDR3 size: 14 residues. The germline CDR1 and CDR2 sequences are SEHNR and FQNEAQ (reference sequence). Trimming cost V 7 bases and J 13 bases; bases outside gene matches: 14. The CDR3 coding sequence is TGTGCCAGCACTGGGACTAGCCGAGAAGAGACCCAGTTCTTC. It specifies CASTGTSREETQFF.

This clonotype showed up many times. The gene calls are TRBV4-3 and TRBJ2-3, with unresolved D. Germline V CDR1 and CDR2: LGHNA, YSLEER. The CDR3 totals 14 residues. V dropped 1 base and J dropped 11 bases, with 16 bases sitting between them. In DNA, the CDR3 is TGCGCCAGCAGCCAAGGAACTGACCGCCCGGGGCAGTATTTT. Its protein product is CASSQGTDRPGQYF.

This clonotype appeared many times. The chain joins TRBV27 to TRBJ2-7, with 14 bases lining up with TRBD2. Germline lookup yields CDR1 MNHEY and CDR2 SMNVEV (reference sequence). The CDR3 runs 17 residues. V shed 4 bases, J shed 5 bases, and the junction held 10 bases outside the gene matches. CDR3 in amino acids: CASSSYFGTSGSNEQYF. CDR3 DNA sequence: TGTGCCAGCAGTTCCTACTTCGGGACTAGCGGGAGCAACGAGCAGTACTTC.

This clonotype was observed at least ten times. The rearrangement uses TRBV12-3 or TRBV12-4 and TRBJ2-2; 7 nucleotides agree with TRBD1. The CDR3 extends over 15 amino acids. V shed 6 bases, J shed 1 base, and the junction held 5 bases outside the gene matches. The CDR3 DNA is TGTGCCAGCAGACTTCGACAGGGGAACACCGGGGAGCTGTTTTTT. Amino acids: CASRLRQGNTGELFF.

This clonotype has at least ten counts. J is TRBJ1-5 and V is TRBV4-3; D remains ambiguous. CDR1 and CDR2 from the germline V gene are LGHNA and YSLEER. The CDR3 contains 15 residues. V dropped 0 bases and J dropped 9 bases, with 15 bases sitting between them. CDR3 coding DNA: TGCGCCAGCAGCCAAGAAGCTGCGTCGGGGTCGCCCCAGCATTTT. Its translation is CASSQEAASGSPQHF.

This clonotype has a count of ten or more. V usage is TRBV29-1 and J usage is TRBJ2-1, with 7 bases identical to TRBD2. This CDR3 region has 16 residues. Germline-derived CDR1 and CDR2 are SQVTM and ANQGSEA. The V segment lost 2 bases and the J segment 6 bases; nucleotides outside the gene matches: 13. As DNA, the CDR3 is TGCAGCGTTGAATCGGGACGGACTAGGGGAATCAATGAGCAGTTCTTC. Protein sequence: CSVESGRTRGINEQFF.

Ten or more counts support this clonotype. V is TRBV29-1 and J is TRBJ1-4; no definite D call. CDR1 SQVTM and CDR2 ANQGSEA come from the germline V gene. The CDR3 is made up of 17 amino acids. Trimming pared 0 bases from V and 0 bases from J, leaving 14 bases between. The CDR3 is CSVEDLNRDTTNEKLFF. As DNA, the CDR3 is TGCAGCGTTGAAGATCTCAACAGAGACACAACTAATGAAAAACTGTTTTTT.

This clonotype was found many times. The V call is TRBV7-2, the J call TRBJ2-7, with TRBD1 as a possible D gene (6 bases). The CDR3 length is 14 residues. V was shortened by 1 base and J by 3 bases, with 10 bases between the two germline ends. From germline, CDR1 is SGHTA and CDR2 FQGNSA. In nucleotides, the CDR3 is TGTGCCAGCAGCTTAGATACAGGGCGCTACGAGCAGTACTTC. Translation gives CASSLDTGRYEQYF.

The sample holds many counts of this clonotype. V and J are TRBV10-3 and TRBJ2-7; 12 positions agree with TRBD2. Germline V gives CDR1 ENHRY, CDR2 SYGVKD. This CDR3 is built from 14 residues. Unmatched junction bases numbered 2, after V lost 5 bases and J lost 3 bases. The DNA for the CDR3 is TGTGCCATCAGTAAGACTAGCGGGAGCTACGAGCAGTACTTC. This translates into CAISKTSGSYEQYF.

This clonotype was detected a few times. The chain carries TRBV27 and TRBJ2-7, with 11 bases that match TRBD2. The J segment lost 6 bases and the V segment lost 10 bases, leaving 8 bases of the junction unmatched. The CDR3 is made up of 13 amino acids. Germline CDR1 MNHEY, CDR2 SMNVEV (reference sequence). CDR3 bases: TGTGCCACTAGACTAGCGGGATCAGGCGAGCAGTACTTC. It specifies CATRLAGSGEQYF.

This clonotype was counted only a few times. V usage is TRBV6-6 and J usage is TRBJ1-4, with D possibly matching TRBD1 (5 bases). The germline V gene encodes CDR1 MNHNY and CDR2 SVGAGI (reference sequence). The CDR3 length is 14 residues. Trimming shortened V by 2 bases and J by 8 bases, and 12 bases separated the two germline ends. For the CDR3, the DNA is TGTGCCAGCAGTTACAGGGCAGGGAGGGAAAAACTGTTTTTT. This codes for CASSYRAGREKLFF.

This clonotype appeared many times. The CDR3 nucleotides are TGTGCTAGTGGTTTACGTTTTGGGACTAGCGGGAGACCTTCGGGGAATGAGCAGTTCTTC. Encoded protein: CASGLRFGTSGRPSGNEQFF. The rearrangement links TRBV12-5 to TRBJ2-1, with TRBD2 matching 14 bases. This CDR3 has 20 residues. Trimming took 3 bases from V and 7 from J; bases not matched to a gene: 17. Looked up from germline, CDR1 is LGHNT and CDR2 is FRNRAP. The whole variable domain, remainder taken from reference TRBV12-5 and TRBJ2-1, is DARVTQTPRHKVTEMGQEVTMRCQPILGHNTVFWYRQTMMQGLELLAYFRNRAPLDDSGMPKDRFSAEMPDATLATLKIQPSEPRDSAVYFCASGLRFGTSGRPSGNEQFFGPGTRLTVL.

This clonotype was recorded at least ten times. The chain combines TRBV7-2 with TRBJ2-5; 8 positions agree with TRBD1. In germline, CDR1 is SGHTA, CDR2 FQGNSA. The CDR3 length is 14 residues. V was clipped by 5 bases and J by 4 bases; unmatched bases: 6. CDR3 region: CASSPPGGGETQYF. The CDR3, as DNA: TGTGCCAGCAGCCCCCCAGGGGGCGGAGAGACCCAGTACTTC.

This clonotype was counted ten times or more. The CDR3 here is CASSQTSGRADRNEQFF. The CDR3 DNA reads as TGTGCCAGCAGCCAGACTAGCGGGAGGGCCGATAGGAATGAGCAGTTCTTC. This chain links TRBV6-2 or TRBV6-3 with TRBJ2-1; TRBD2 matches 14 bases. Trimming removed 6 bases from V and 7 bases from J; junction bases left unmatched: 11. Germline V gene sequence: CDR1 MNHEY, CDR2 SVGEGT. The CDR3 consists of 17 residues.

Ten or more counts support this clonotype. The chain couples TRBV2 to TRBJ2-1, with D unclear. Per germline, CDR1 SNHLY and CDR2 FYNNEI. V was clipped by 2 bases and J by 2 bases, with 10 bases between them. The CDR3 totals 15 residues. This chain's CDR3 is CASSEQLGTYNEQFF. For the CDR3, the DNA is TGTGCCAGCAGTGAACAATTGGGGACCTACAATGAGCAGTTCTTC.

This clonotype showed up many times. The chain uses TRBV10-3 and TRBJ2-1; D is perhaps TRBD2 (5 bases). The V end was cut by 3 bases, the J end by 2 bases, with 11 bases between. CDR1 is ENHRY and CDR2 is SYGVKD in the germline V gene. The CDR3 totals 15 residues. CDR3 DNA sequence: TGTGCCATCAGTGAAGAGGAGGCCCCCTACAATGAGCAGTTCTTC. It encodes CAISEEEAPYNEQFF.

This clonotype has only one observation. A far bigger clonotype differs at one base, so this is likely a read error. In this CDR3 the conserved last residue, phenylalanine or tryptophan, is missing, so a read error is likely. V and J are TRBV13 and TRBJ2-3; possibly TRBD1 for D (6 bases). The CDR3 is 14 residues long. Trimming pared 6 bases from V and 0 bases from J, leaving 10 bases between. From germline, CDR1 is PRHDT and CDR2 FYEKMQ (reference sequence). The CDR3 loop reads CASSLDRSTDTQYY. The CDR3 DNA reads TGTGCCAGCAGTCTGGACAGAAGCACAGATACGCAGTATTAT.

This clonotype came up many times. The CDR3 DNA reads TGTGCCAGCAGCCGGCACGGAGATACGCAGTATTTT. Translating gives CASSRHGDTQYF. The chain is built from TRBV7-9 and TRBJ2-3, with D hard to call. V dropped 5 bases and J dropped 5 bases, with 8 bases sitting between them. The CDR3 is 12 residues long. The germline gives CDR1 SEHNR, CDR2 FQNEAQ (reference sequence).

This clonotype appeared many times. The chain links TRBV27 to TRBJ1-1; D call uncertain. Germline lookup yields CDR1 MNHEY and CDR2 SMNVEV (reference sequence). The CDR3 length is 13 residues. V was shortened by 6 bases and J by 1 base, with 9 bases between the two germline ends. CDR3 region: CASSPSENTEAFF. CDR3 nucleotide sequence: TGTGCCAGCAGCCCTTCAGAGAACACTGAAGCTTTCTTT.

This clonotype was detected ten times or more. The chain is built from TRBV6-2 or TRBV6-3 and TRBJ2-7, with 13 bases matching TRBD2. V lost 5 bases to trimming and J lost 0 bases; unmatched junction nucleotides: 4. The length of the CDR3 is 16 residues. Looked up from germline, CDR1 is MNHEY and CDR2 is SVGEGT. CDR3 protein: CASSTWTSGSSYEQYF. The CDR3 nucleotides are TGTGCCAGCAGTACTTGGACTAGCGGGAGCTCCTACGAGCAGTACTTC.

This clonotype was detected ten times or more. The chain employs TRBV16 and TRBJ1-5, with D possibly matching TRBD1 (5 bases). The V gene lost 0 bases and the J gene lost 9 bases, with 15 bases spanning the gap. This CDR3 has 15 residues. Germline CDR1 is KGHSY and CDR2 is FQNENV. This chain's CDR3 is CASSQSVQVPRPQHF. The DNA of the CDR3 is TGTGCCAGCAGCCAATCGGTACAGGTCCCTAGGCCCCAGCATTTT. The full variable domain, rest sourced from reference TRBV16 and TRBJ1-5, is GEEVAQTPKHLVRGEGQKAKLYCAPIKGHSYVFWYQQVLKNEFKFLISFQNENVFDETGMPKERFSAKCLPNSPCSLEIQATKLEDSAVYFCASSQSVQVPRPQHFGDGTRLSIL.

This clonotype was detected ten times or more. The chain joins TRBV7-2 to TRBJ1-2; perhaps TRBD1 as D (6 bases). The ends were cut back, 1 base at V and 3 bases at J, with 9 bases in the middle. Germline V gene data show CDR1 as SGHTA and CDR2 as FQGNSA. This CDR3 region has 14 residues. The CDR3: CASSLGYRDYGYTF. CDR3 sequence (DNA): TGTGCCAGCAGCTTAGGATACAGGGACTATGGCTACACCTTC.

The table lists this clonotype with many counts. The chain employs TRBV2 and TRBJ1-5; D might be TRBD1 (5 bases). Per germline, CDR1 SNHLY and CDR2 FYNNEI. The CDR3 sequence is 16 residues long. Trimming shortened V by 5 bases and J by 5 bases, and 19 bases separated the two germline ends. CDR3 DNA sequence: TGTGCCAGCAGTCGGCGGAGACCCGGGGGGGATCAGCCCCAGCATTTT. This sequence encodes CASSRRRPGGDQPQHF.

This clonotype was observed many times. V usage is TRBV3-1 and J usage is TRBJ2-5; 8 bases are shared with TRBD2. Germline V CDR1 and CDR2: LGHDT, YNNKEL (reference sequence). The CDR3 spans 16 residues. J was trimmed by 1 base and V by 4 bases; bases with no gene match: 8. The CDR3 coding sequence is TGTGCCAGCAGCCCTCCCGGGAGGGAGGGCCAAGAGACCCAGTACTTC. This codes for CASSPPGREGQETQYF.

In its sample, this clonotype was seen many times. This chain uses TRBV6-5 with TRBJ2-2; D is uncertain. From germline, CDR1 is MNHEY and CDR2 SVGAGI. The V end lost 2 bases, the J end lost 0 bases, and 7 bases lay between the germline ends. The CDR3 has 15 residues. The CDR3 is CASSYDPANTGELFF. The CDR3 nucleotides read TGTGCCAGCAGTTACGACCCGGCGAACACCGGGGAGCTGTTTTTT.

This clonotype was detected only a few times. The rearrangement uses TRBV12-3 or TRBV12-4 and TRBJ2-2; D call uncertain. The V end was cut by 5 bases, the J end by 3 bases, with 7 bases between. This CDR3 contains 13 residues. The CDR3 DNA reads as TGTGCCAGCAGTCCCCGGTACACCGGGGAGCTGTTTTTT. Its translation is CASSPRYTGELFF.

Ten or more counts support this clonotype. The chain links TRBV28 to TRBJ2-7, with 8 bases fitting TRBD1. The germline V gene has CDR1 MDHEN and CDR2 SYDVKM. The CDR3 runs 13 residues. The trim removed 6 bases at V and 4 bases at J, leaving 5 bases unmatched. CDR3 protein: CASRQGAGYEQYF. CDR3 sequence (DNA): TGTGCCAGCAGGCAGGGGGCCGGGTACGAGCAGTACTTC.